This TCR beta chain was documented in a study of identical twins. The authors used template switching to add a universal primer site and gave cDNA unique molecular identifiers. TCRdb processed the 5' RACE reads anew with MiXCR; each CDR3 protein has one entry. The profile covers under 1 million distinct CDR3 sequences, with 10% to 15% appearing a single time and around 1.6% taken by the ten largest. General study findings and limits: The study reached conclusions through statistical analysis that was cross-sectional, not following the same donors. Beta out-of-frame twin sharing showed a weaker excess.

The germline CDR1 and CDR2 sequences are MDHEN and SYDVKM. V lost 4 bases, J lost 7 bases, and 13 bases stayed unmatched. This CDR3 region has 17 residues. A remark on this clonotype: The antigen remains unidentified.

The same sample was also used in a study of yellow fever vaccine responses in identical twins.

The chain links TRBV28 to TRBJ2-2, with 9 nucleotides matching TRBD2. The material sequenced was PBMCs. This receptor was identified in a woman aged 18-35 years in good health. In DNA, the CDR3 is TGTGCCAGCAGTTCCCGATGGATAGCGGGAGCGGACGGGGAGCTGTTTTTT. It codes for CASSSRWIAGADGELFF. Drawing the rest from reference TRBV28 and TRBJ2-2, the complete variable domain is DVKVTQSSRYLVKRTGEKVFLECVQDMDHENMFWYRQDPGLGLRLIYFSYDVKMKEKGDIPEGYSVSREKKERFSLILESASTNQTSMYLCASSSRWIAGADGELFFGEGSRLTVL.